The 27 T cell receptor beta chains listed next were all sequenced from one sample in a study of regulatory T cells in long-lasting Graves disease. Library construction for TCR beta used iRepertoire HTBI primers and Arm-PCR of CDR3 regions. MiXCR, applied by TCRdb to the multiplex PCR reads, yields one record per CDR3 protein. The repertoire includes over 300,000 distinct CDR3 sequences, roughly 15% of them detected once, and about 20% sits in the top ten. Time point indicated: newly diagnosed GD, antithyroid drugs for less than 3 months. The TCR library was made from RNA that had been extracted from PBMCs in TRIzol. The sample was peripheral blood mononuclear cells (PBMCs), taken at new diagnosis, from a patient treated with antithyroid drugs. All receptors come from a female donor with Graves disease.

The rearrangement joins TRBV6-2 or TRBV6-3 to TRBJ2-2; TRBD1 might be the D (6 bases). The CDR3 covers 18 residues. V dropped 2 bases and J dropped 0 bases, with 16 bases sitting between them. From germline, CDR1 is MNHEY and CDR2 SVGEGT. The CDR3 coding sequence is TGTGCCAGCAGTTACCTGGGACAAAGAATCTCGAACACCGGGGAGCTGTTTTTT. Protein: CASSYLGQRISNTGELFF.

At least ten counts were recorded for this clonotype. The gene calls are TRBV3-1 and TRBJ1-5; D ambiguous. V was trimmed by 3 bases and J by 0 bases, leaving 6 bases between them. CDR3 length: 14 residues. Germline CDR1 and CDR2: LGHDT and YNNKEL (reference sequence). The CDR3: CASSQLGSNQPQHF. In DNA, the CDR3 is TGTGCCAGCAGCCAGTTGGGTAGCAATCAGCCCCAGCATTTT.

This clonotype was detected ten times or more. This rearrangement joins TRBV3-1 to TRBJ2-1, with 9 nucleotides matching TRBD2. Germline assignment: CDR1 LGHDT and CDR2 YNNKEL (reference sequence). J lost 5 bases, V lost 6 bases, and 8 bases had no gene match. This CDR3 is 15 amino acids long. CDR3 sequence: CASRVSGGTNNEQFF. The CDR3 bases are TGTGCCAGCAGAGTAAGCGGGGGGACTAACAATGAGCAGTTCTTC.

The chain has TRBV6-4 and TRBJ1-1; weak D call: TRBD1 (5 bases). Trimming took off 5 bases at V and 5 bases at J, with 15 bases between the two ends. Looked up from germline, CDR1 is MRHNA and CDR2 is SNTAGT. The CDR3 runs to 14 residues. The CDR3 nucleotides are TGTGCCAGCAGTTACACCCAGGGTCGGACTGAAGCTTTCTTT. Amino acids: CASSYTQGRTEAFF.

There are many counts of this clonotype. The DNA for the CDR3 is TGTGCCAGCCCAAGGCAGGGGAGGAAAAGGTTTGCCGGGGAGCTGTTTTTT. It specifies CASPRQGRKRFAGELFF. This chain uses TRBV11-1 with TRBJ2-2, with D perhaps TRBD1 or TRBD2 (6 bases each). The germline CDR1 and CDR2 sequences are SGHAT and FQDESV (reference sequence). V lost 8 bases and J 6 bases, leaving 25 bases between the germline ends. This CDR3 is built from 17 residues.

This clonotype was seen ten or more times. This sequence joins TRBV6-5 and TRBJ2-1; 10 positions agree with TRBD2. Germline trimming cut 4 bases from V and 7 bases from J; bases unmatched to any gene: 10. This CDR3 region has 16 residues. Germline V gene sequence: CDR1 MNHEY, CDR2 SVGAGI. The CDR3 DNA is TGTGCCAGCAGTTTTCCTAGCGGGAGTCCACGGAATGAGCAGTTCTTC. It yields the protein CASSFPSGSPRNEQFF.

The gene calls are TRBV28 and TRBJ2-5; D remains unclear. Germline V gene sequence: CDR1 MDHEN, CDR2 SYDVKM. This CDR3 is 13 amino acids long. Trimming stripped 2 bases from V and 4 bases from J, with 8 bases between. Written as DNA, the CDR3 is TGTGCCAGCAGTTTACCTTCCCGAGAGACCCAGTACTTC. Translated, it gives CASSLPSRETQYF. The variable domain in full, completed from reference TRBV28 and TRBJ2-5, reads DVKVTQSSRYLVKRTGEKVFLECVQDMDHENMFWYRQDPGLGLRLIYFSYDVKMKEKGDIPEGYSVSREKKERFSLILESASTNQTSMYLCASSLPSRETQYFGPGTRLLVL.

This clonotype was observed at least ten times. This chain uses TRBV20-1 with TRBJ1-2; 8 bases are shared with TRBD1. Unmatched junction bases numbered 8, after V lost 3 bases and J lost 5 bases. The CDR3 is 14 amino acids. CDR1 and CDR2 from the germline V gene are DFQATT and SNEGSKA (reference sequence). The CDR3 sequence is CSARSETGDYGYTF. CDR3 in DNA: TGCAGTGCTAGGTCCGAGACAGGGGATTATGGCTACACCTTC.

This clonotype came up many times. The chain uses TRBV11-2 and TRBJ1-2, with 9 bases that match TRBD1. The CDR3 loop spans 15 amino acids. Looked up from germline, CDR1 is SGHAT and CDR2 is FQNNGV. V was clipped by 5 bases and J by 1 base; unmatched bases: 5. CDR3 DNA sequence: TGTGCCAGCAGCCTACGGACAGGGGTTAACTATGGCTACACCTTC. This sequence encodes CASSLRTGVNYGYTF.

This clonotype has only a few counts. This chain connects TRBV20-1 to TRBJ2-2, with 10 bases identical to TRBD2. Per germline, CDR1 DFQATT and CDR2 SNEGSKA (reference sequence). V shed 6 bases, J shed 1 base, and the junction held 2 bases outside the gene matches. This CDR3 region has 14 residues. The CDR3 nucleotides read TGCAGTGCGCGACTAGCGGGGAACACCGGGGAGCTGTTTTTT. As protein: CSARLAGNTGELFF.

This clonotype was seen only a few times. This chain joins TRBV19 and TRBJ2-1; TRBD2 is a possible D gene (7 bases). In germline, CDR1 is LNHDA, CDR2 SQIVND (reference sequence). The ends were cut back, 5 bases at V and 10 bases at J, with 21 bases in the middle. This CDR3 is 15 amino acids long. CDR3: CASSPPGGGWGEQFF. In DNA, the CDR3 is TGTGCCAGTAGTCCCCCGGGCGGGGGCTGGGGGGAGCAGTTCTTC.

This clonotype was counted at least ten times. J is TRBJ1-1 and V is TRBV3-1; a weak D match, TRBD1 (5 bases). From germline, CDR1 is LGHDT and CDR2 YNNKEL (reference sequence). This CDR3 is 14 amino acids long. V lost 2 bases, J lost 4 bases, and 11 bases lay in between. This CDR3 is CASSQSHGGTEAFF. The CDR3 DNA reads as TGTGCCAGCAGCCAAAGTCATGGGGGCACTGAAGCTTTCTTT.

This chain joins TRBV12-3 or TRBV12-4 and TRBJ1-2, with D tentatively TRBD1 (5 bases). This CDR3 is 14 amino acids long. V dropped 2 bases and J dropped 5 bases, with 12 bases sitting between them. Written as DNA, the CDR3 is TGTGCCAGCAGTTTACAGGGCGACCTTTATGGCTACACCTTC. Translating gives CASSLQGDLYGYTF.

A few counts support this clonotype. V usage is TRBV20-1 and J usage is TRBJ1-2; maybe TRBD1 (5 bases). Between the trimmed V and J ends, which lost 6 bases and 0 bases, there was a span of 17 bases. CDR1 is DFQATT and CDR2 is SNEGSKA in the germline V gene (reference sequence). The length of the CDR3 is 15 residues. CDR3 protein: CSARVGGFPNYGYTF. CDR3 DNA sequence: TGCAGTGCCCGAGTGGGGGGATTCCCTAACTATGGCTACACCTTC.

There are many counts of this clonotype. The CDR3 spells CASGSDTNTEAFF. CDR3 nucleotides: TGCGCCAGCGGATCGGACACGAACACTGAAGCTTTCTTT. This sequence joins TRBV5-1 and TRBJ1-1; D perhaps matches TRBD1 (5 bases). The CDR3 is 13 amino acids. CDR1 and CDR2 (germline): SGHRS, YFSETQ. V shed 7 bases and J shed 1 base, with 11 bases lying between them.

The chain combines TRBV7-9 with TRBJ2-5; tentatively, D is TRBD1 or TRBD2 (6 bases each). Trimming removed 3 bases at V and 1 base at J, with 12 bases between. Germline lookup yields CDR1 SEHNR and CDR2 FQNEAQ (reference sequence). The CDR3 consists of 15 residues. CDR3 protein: CASSFLQGLQETQYF. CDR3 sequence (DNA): TGTGCCAGCAGCTTTTTACAGGGACTCCAAGAGACCCAGTACTTC.

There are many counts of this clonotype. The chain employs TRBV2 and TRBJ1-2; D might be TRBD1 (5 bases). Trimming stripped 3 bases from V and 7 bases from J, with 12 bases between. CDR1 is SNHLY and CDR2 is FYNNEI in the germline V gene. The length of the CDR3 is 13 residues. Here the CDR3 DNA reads TGTGCCAGCAGTGATTCCGGGGGACGTGGCTACACCTTC. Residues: CASSDSGGRGYTF.

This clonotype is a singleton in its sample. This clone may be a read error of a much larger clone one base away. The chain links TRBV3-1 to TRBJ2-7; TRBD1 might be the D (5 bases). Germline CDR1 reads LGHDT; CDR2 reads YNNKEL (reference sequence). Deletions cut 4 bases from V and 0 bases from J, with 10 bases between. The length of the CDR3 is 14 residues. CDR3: CASSLDRLSYEQYF. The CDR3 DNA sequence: TGTGCCAGCAGCCTCGACAGACTCTCCTACGAGCAGTACTTC.

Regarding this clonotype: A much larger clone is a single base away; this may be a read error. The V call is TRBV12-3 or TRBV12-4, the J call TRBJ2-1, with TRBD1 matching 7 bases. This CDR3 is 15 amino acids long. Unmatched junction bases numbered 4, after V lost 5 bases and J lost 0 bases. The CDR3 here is CASSAGDSSYNEQFF. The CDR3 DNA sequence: TGTGCCAGCAGTGCAGGGGACAGCTCCTACAATGAGCAGTTCTTC.

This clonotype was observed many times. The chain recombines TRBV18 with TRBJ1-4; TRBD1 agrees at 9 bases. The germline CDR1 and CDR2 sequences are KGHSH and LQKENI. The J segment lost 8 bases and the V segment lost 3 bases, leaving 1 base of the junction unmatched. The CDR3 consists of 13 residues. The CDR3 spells CASSPDRGEKLFF. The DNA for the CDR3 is TGTGCCAGCTCACCGGACAGGGGCGAAAAACTGTTTTTT.

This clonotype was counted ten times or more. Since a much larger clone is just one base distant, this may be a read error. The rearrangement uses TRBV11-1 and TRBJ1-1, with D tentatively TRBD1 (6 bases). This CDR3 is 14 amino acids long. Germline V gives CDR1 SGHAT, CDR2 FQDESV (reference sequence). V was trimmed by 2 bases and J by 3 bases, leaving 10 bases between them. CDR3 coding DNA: TGTGCCAGCAGCTTACAGGGGACGGACACTGAAGCTTTCTTT. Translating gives CASSLQGTDTEAFF.

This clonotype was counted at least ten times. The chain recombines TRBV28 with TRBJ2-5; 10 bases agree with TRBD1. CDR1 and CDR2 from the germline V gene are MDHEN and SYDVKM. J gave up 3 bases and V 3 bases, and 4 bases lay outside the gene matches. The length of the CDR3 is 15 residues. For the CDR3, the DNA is TGTGCCAGCAGTTTTCCGGGACAGGGGAAAGAGACCCAGTACTTC. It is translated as CASSFPGQGKETQYF.

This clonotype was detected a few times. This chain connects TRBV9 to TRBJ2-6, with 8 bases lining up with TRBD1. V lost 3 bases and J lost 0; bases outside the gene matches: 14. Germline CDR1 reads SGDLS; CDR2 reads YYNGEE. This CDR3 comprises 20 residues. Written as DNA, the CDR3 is TGTGCCAGCAGCGCAGGGGGCGGAGCGGGTATACGCTCTGGGGCCAACGTCCTGACTTTC. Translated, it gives CASSAGGGAGIRSGANVLTF.

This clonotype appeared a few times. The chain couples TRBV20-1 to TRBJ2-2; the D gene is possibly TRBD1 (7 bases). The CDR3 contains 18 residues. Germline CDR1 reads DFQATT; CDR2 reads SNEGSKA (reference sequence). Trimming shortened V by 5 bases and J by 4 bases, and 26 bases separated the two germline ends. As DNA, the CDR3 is TGCAGTGCTTACTACCTGCGGGACAGCGACCGGGGCACCGGGGAGCTGTTTTTT. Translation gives CSAYYLRDSDRGTGELFF.

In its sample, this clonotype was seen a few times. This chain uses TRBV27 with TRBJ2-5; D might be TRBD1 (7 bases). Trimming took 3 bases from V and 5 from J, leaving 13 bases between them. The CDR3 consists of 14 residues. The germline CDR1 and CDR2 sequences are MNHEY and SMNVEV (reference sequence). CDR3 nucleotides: TGTGCCAGCAGTTTTACAGGGGAGGTTGAGACCCAGTACTTC. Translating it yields CASSFTGEVETQYF.

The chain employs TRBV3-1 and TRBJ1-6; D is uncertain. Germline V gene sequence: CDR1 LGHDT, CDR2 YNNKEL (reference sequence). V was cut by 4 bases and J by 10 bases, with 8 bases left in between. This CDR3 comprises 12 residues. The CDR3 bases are TGTGCCAGCAGCCTTGCCGGGTCACCCCTCCACTTT. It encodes CASSLAGSPLHF.

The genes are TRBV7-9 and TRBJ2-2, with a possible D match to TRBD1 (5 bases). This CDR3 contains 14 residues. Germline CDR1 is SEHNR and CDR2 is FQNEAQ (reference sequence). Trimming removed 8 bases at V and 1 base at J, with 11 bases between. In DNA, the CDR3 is TGTGCCAGCCGCGACAGCCTGAACACCGGGGAGCTGTTTTTT. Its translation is CASRDSLNTGELFF.